The next 26 T cell receptor beta chains were all read from a single sample in a study of shared clonotypes between healthy human individuals. Clones were read by immunoSEQ multiplex PCR, and TCRdb kept only the in-frame ones, dropping some. The sample contains 2.3 million or so clones, approximately 95% of which appear only once. Sequencing input: naive CD4+ T cells from PBMCs. Specified subset: CD45RA+ positively selected. The receptor set was obtained from a man aged 18 to 29 in good health. Some clones in this sample may be carry-over from other donors' samples.

Turning to this clone: Other DNA sequences from this sample encode an identical CDR3 as well. This chain connects TRBV6-1 to TRBJ2-1, with D perhaps matching TRBD1 (5 bases). The V and J ends lost 4 bases and 4 bases respectively, with 8 bases between them. Germline values: CDR1 MNHNS, CDR2 SASEGT. The CDR3 has 13 amino acids. The CDR3 DNA reads TGTGCCAGCAGTGCCGACAGTTACAATGAGCAGTTCTTC. Its translation: CASSADSYNEQFF.

The chain links TRBV19 to TRBJ1-5; 7 nucleotides align to TRBD1. The CDR3 totals 13 residues. In germline, CDR1 is LNHDA, CDR2 SQIVND (reference sequence). The ends lost 9 bases at V and 1 base at J; junction bases unmatched: 3. Written as DNA, the CDR3 is TGTGCCAGCAAGGACAGGAGCAATCAGCCCCAGCATTTT. As protein: CASKDRSNQPQHF. Together with reference TRBV19 and TRBJ1-5, the CDR3 gives the full variable domain: DGGITQSPKYLFRKEGQNVTLSCEQNLNHDAMYWYRQDPGQGLRLIYYSQIVNDFQKGDIAEGYSVSREKKESFPLTVTSAQKNPTAFYLCASKDRSNQPQHFGDGTRLSIL.

Remarks on this clone: Other DNA sequences in this specimen translate into the identical CDR3. V and J are TRBV7-2 and TRBJ2-3; D call uncertain. The CDR3 length is 13 residues. Between the trimmed V and J ends, which lost 4 bases and 0 bases, there was a span of 5 bases. CDR1 and CDR2 from the germline V gene are SGHTA and FQGNSA. The DNA for the CDR3 is TGTGCCAGCAGCTCGACTAGCACAGATACGCAGTATTTT. Translated, it gives CASSSTSTDTQYF.

The V call is TRBV5-1, the J call TRBJ2-1; TRBD2 is a possible D gene (6 bases). This CDR3 region has 15 residues. Trimming pared 7 bases from V and 9 bases from J, leaving 23 bases between. Germline V CDR1 and CDR2: SGHRS, YFSETQ. CDR3 DNA: TGCGCCAGCTCCGTGAGGGACTCCCCTTTAGGTGAGCAGTTCTTC. Its translation is CASSVRDSPLGEQFF.

The chain uses TRBV2 and TRBJ2-2; D unresolved. V shed 8 bases and J shed 4 bases, with 11 bases lying between them. The germline V gene encodes CDR1 SNHLY and CDR2 FYNNEI. CDR3 length equals 13 residues. This chain's CDR3 is CASRWSPTGELFF. CDR3 nucleotides: TGTGCCAGCCGTTGGTCGCCCACCGGGGAGCTGTTTTTT.

The CDR3 reads CATSRKQGGNTGELFF. DNA of the CDR3: TGTGCCACCAGCAGAAAACAGGGCGGGAACACCGGGGAGCTGTTTTTT. The chain links TRBV15 to TRBJ2-2, with D perhaps TRBD1 (6 bases). V was clipped by 2 bases and J by 1 base, with 11 bases between them. The CDR3 covers 16 residues. Germline CDR1 and CDR2: LNHNV and YYDKDF (reference sequence).

This clone has only a few counts. The chain has TRBV20-1 and TRBJ2-1; no reliable D call. The V and J ends lost 3 bases and 3 bases respectively, with 3 bases between them. Per germline, CDR1 DFQATT and CDR2 SNEGSKA (reference sequence). This CDR3 spans 11 amino acids. This CDR3 is CSASNYNEQFF. CDR3 DNA sequence: TGCAGTGCTAGTAACTACAATGAGCAGTTCTTC.

The chain joins TRBV7-3 to TRBJ2-1, with D maybe TRBD2 (5 bases). V lost 3 bases, J lost 0 bases, and 12 bases lay in between. CDR1 and CDR2 (germline): SGHTA, FQGTGA. The CDR3 is made up of 16 amino acids. The CDR3 here is CASSLRARFSYNEQFF. CDR3 coding DNA: TGTGCCAGCAGCTTGAGGGCTCGTTTCTCCTACAATGAGCAGTTCTTC.

The V gene is TRBV7-7, the J gene TRBJ2-5; 7 nucleotides match TRBD1. This CDR3 has 15 amino acids. J was trimmed by 1 base and V by 5 bases; bases with no gene match: 7. Per germline, CDR1 SSHAT and CDR2 FNYEAQ (reference sequence). The CDR3 is CASSVAGTAQETQYF. The CDR3 DNA reads as TGTGCCAGCAGCGTTGCCGGGACAGCCCAAGAGACCCAGTACTTC.

The chain recombines TRBV7-9 with TRBJ1-2, with 7 nucleotides matching TRBD1. The CDR3 extends over 17 amino acids. The germline V gene has CDR1 SEHNR and CDR2 FQNEAQ (reference sequence). With V trimmed by 5 bases and J by 1 base, 13 bases remained unmatched. This CDR3 is CASSPTFRGGHNYGYTF. DNA for the CDR3: TGTGCCAGCAGCCCCACCTTTCGAGGGGGCCATAACTATGGCTACACCTTC.

In its sample, this clone was seen once. This chain connects TRBV27 to TRBJ1-1, with TRBD1 matching over 8 bases. Trimming took 6 bases from V and 1 from J; bases not matched to a gene: 7. CDR3 size: 15 residues. Germline-derived CDR1 and CDR2 are MNHEY and SMNVEV (reference sequence). CDR3 region: CASRSGGAGNTEAFF. The CDR3 nucleotides read TGTGCCAGCAGATCAGGGGGCGCGGGGAACACTGAAGCTTTCTTT.

The chain is built from TRBV5-1 and TRBJ2-7; 7 bases are shared with TRBD1. The germline CDR1 and CDR2 sequences are SGHRS and YFSETQ. This CDR3 spans 15 amino acids. V was clipped by 1 base and J by 8 bases; unmatched bases: 12. The CDR3 here is CASSLNPGQSLKQYF. Here the CDR3 DNA reads TGCGCCAGCAGCTTGAATCCGGGACAGTCTTTGAAGCAGTACTTC.

V gene TRBV7-2 combines with J gene TRBJ2-1; 10 nucleotides line up with TRBD2. The CDR3 consists of 15 residues. CDR1 is SGHTA and CDR2 is FQGNSA in the germline V gene. V trimming: 5 bases; J trimming: 5 bases; junction bases outside the gene matches: 6. The CDR3 DNA reads as TGTGCCAGCAGCCCTACTAGCGGGACTCACAATGAGCAGTTCTTC. This gives the protein CASSPTSGTHNEQFF.

V gene TRBV7-2 combines with J gene TRBJ2-7; 13 bases match TRBD2. Looked up from germline, CDR1 is SGHTA and CDR2 is FQGNSA. The CDR3 spans 18 residues. V shed 1 base and J 6 bases; nucleotides not matched to a gene: 12. The CDR3 sequence: CASSLELAGGPAKGEQYF. The CDR3 bases are TGTGCCAGCAGCTTAGAACTAGCGGGAGGGCCGGCGAAGGGCGAGCAGTACTTC.

This clone was detected once. This CDR3 reads CASSIRQGQSETQYF. CDR3 DNA sequence: TGTGCCAGTAGTATACGGCAGGGTCAATCAGAGACCCAGTACTTC. The V gene is TRBV19, the J gene TRBJ2-5, with a weak D call TRBD1 (5 bases). The CDR3 loop spans 15 amino acids. Germline values: CDR1 LNHDA, CDR2 SQIVND (reference sequence). Trimming cost V 2 bases and J 4 bases, with 14 bases left between them.

The chain couples TRBV11-1 to TRBJ2-3, with TRBD1 as a possible D gene (5 bases). Trimming removed 3 bases from V and 5 bases from J, with 12 bases in between. CDR3 length equals 14 residues. CDR1 and CDR2 from the germline V gene are SGHAT and FQDESV (reference sequence). The CDR3, as DNA: TGTGCCAGCAGCTTCCTAGGGGCGGTAGATACGCAGTATTTT. Protein: CASSFLGAVDTQYF.

The V gene is TRBV15, the J gene TRBJ1-4; D is perhaps TRBD1 (6 bases). V was cut by 3 bases and J by 9 bases, with 17 bases left in between. From germline, CDR1 is LNHNV and CDR2 YYDKDF (reference sequence). The CDR3 has 15 amino acids. The CDR3 reads CATSRDRQASKKLFF. For the CDR3, the DNA is TGTGCCACCAGCAGGGACAGACAGGCCTCGAAAAAACTGTTTTTT. Full variable domain (outside the CDR3, taken from reference TRBV15 and TRBJ1-4): DAMVIQNPRYQVTQFGKPVTLSCSQTLNHNVMYWYQQKSSQAPKLLFHYYDKDFNNEADTPDNFQSRRPNTSFCFLDIRSPGLGDTAMYLCATSRDRQASKKLFFGSGTQLSVL.

V usage is TRBV15 and J usage is TRBJ1-4; tentative D call: TRBD1 (5 bases). Trimming removed 5 bases from V and 4 bases from J, with 23 bases in between. The germline CDR1 and CDR2 sequences are LNHNV and YYDKDF (reference sequence). CDR3 length: 18 residues. The CDR3 nucleotides are TGTGCCACCAGCCGAGGGTCCCCAGGGCGGTGGGGTAATGAAAAACTGTTTTTT. Translation gives CATSRGSPGRWGNEKLFF.

The chain combines TRBV28 with TRBJ2-7; D is undetermined. This CDR3 region has 12 residues. V dropped 3 bases and J dropped 4 bases, with 7 bases sitting between them. The germline V gene has CDR1 MDHEN and CDR2 SYDVKM. In nucleotides, the CDR3 is TGTGCCAGCAGTTTGACCTGGTACGAGCAGTACTTC. This sequence encodes CASSLTWYEQYF.

The rearrangement joins TRBV21-1 to TRBJ2-1. TRBV21-1 is shown as a pseudogene. The CDR3 runs 15 residues. CDR3 DNA sequence: TGTGCCAGCAGCAGGGATCCAGGCAATTGCAATGAGCAGTTCTTC. Translating gives CASSRDPGNCNEQFF.

The V call is TRBV19, the J call TRBJ2-7; 9 bases line up with TRBD1. This CDR3 region has 14 residues. With V trimmed by 4 bases and J by 4 bases, 5 bases remained unmatched. Germline CDR1 is LNHDA and CDR2 is SQIVND (reference sequence). The CDR3 coding sequence is TGTGCCAGTAGTAACACAGGGGGCTCGTACGAGCAGTACTTC. This translates into CASSNTGGSYEQYF. The full variable domain, completed using reference TRBV19 and TRBJ2-7, is DGGITQSPKYLFRKEGQNVTLSCEQNLNHDAMYWYRQDPGQGLRLIYYSQIVNDFQKGDIAEGYSVSREKKESFPLTVTSAQKNPTAFYLCASSNTGGSYEQYFGPGTRLTVT.

The chain combines TRBV6-1 with TRBJ2-7; the match to TRBD1 covers 7 bases. Germline lookup yields CDR1 MNHNS and CDR2 SASEGT. V lost 3 bases and J lost 9; bases outside the gene matches: 2. This CDR3 comprises 11 residues. CDR3 amino acids: CASSERTGQYF. The CDR3 DNA reads as TGTGCCAGCAGTGAGAGGACAGGGCAGTACTTC.

The rearrangement joins TRBV5-1 to TRBJ2-5; 9 positions agree with TRBD2. J gave up 4 bases and V 0 bases, and 4 bases lay outside the gene matches. The CDR3 spans 15 residues. The germline CDR1 and CDR2 sequences are SGHRS and YFSETQ. The CDR3 DNA reads TGCGCCAGCAGCTTGGAGTCTAGCGGGGTAGAGACCCAGTACTTC. This encodes CASSLESSGVETQYF.

Here the CDR3 reads CASSERSARTDTQYF. CDR3 DNA sequence: TGCGCCAGCAGTGAGCGAAGCGCACGCACAGATACGCAGTATTTT. The rearrangement links TRBV10-1 to TRBJ2-3, with D unresolved. Trimming left V 2 bases short and J 1 base short, with 10 bases between. Germline CDR1 and CDR2: WNHNN and SYGVQD (reference sequence). This CDR3 spans 15 amino acids.

This chain connects TRBV28 to TRBJ1-5; no clear D. The ends were cut back, 6 bases at V and 3 bases at J, with 15 bases in the middle. Germline-derived CDR1 and CDR2 are MDHEN and SYDVKM. This CDR3 has 15 residues. CDR3 in amino acids: CASSNPGDANQPQHF. The CDR3 nucleotides read TGTGCCAGCAGCAACCCTGGGGATGCCAATCAGCCCCAGCATTTT.

The CDR3 coding sequence is TGTGCCAGCAATTTTGCGGCAAGCTCCTACAATGAGCAGTTCTTC. Translated, it gives CASNFAASSYNEQFF. The chain recombines TRBV27 with TRBJ2-1, with D unresolved. The CDR3 covers 15 residues. Germline assignment: CDR1 MNHEY and CDR2 SMNVEV (reference sequence). Trimming pared 7 bases from V and 0 bases from J, leaving 13 bases between.